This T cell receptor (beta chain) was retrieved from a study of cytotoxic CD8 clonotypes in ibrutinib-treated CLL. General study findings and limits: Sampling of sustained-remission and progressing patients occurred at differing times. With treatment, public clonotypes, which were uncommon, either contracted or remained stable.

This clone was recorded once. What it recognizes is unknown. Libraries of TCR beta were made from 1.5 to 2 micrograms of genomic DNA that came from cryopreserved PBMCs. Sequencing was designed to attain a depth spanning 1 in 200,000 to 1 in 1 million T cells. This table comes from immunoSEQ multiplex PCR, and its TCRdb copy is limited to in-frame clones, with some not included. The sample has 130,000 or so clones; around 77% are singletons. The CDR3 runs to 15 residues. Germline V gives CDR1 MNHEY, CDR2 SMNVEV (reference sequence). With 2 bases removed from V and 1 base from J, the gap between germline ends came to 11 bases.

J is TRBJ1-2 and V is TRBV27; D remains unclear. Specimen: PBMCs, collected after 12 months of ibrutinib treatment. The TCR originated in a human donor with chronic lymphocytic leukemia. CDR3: CASSLVNTLNYGYTF. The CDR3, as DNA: TGTGCCAGCAGTTTAGTGAACACCCTTAACTATGGCTACACCTTC.